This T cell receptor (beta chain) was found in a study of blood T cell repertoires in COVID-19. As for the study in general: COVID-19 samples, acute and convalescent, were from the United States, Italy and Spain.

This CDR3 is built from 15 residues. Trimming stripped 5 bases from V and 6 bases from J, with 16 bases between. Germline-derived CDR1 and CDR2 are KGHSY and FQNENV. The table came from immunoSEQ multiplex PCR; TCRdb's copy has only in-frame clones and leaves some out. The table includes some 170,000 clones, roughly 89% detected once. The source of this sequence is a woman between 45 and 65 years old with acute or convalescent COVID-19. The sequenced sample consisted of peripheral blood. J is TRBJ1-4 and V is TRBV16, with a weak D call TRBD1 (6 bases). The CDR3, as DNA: TGTGCCAGCAGCGTATACAGGGAAGAGTATGAAAAACTGTTTTTT. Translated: CASSVYREEYEKLFF.